A single sample gave rise to the 14 T cell receptor beta chains below, sequenced in a study of tumor and adjacent non-tumor tissue in lung cancer. No cell sorting was done before RNA was extracted from the tissue. TCRbeta libraries were built with three rounds of nested PCR, modified from ARM-PCR. From the multiplex PCR reads, TCRdb called clonotypes with MiXCR, one entry per CDR3 protein. The sample records 89,000 or so distinct CDR3 sequences, around 57% being singletons. The source material was lung tumor tissue. The origin of the receptors is a man between 65 and 85 years old with non-small cell lung cancer.

This clonotype occurred a few times. J is TRBJ2-3 and V is TRBV20-1; D unresolved. Germline CDR1 is DFQATT and CDR2 is SNEGSKA (reference sequence). V lost 0 bases to trimming and J lost 3 bases, with 13 bases between them. The CDR3 has 15 residues. The CDR3 region is CSARDPASRTDTQYF. The CDR3 DNA sequence: TGCAGTGCTAGAGATCCGGCTTCAAGGACAGATACGCAGTATTTT.

The chain has TRBV7-2 and TRBJ2-7; TRBD2 matches at 9 bases. The CDR3 loop spans 16 amino acids. Germline CDR1 reads SGHTA; CDR2 reads FQGNSA. V lost 5 bases and J lost 3; bases outside the gene matches: 11. The CDR3 sequence is CASSARGGASGYEQYF. Here the CDR3 DNA reads TGTGCCAGCAGCGCTCGCGGGGGGGCTAGCGGCTACGAGCAGTACTTC. The entire variable domain, with the rest obtained from reference TRBV7-2 and TRBJ2-7, is as follows: GAGVSQSPSNKVTEKGKDVELRCDPISGHTALYWYRQSLGQGLEFLIYFQGNSAPDKSGLPSDRFSAERTGGSVSTLTIQRTQQEDSAVYLCASSARGGASGYEQYFGPGTRLTVT.

Comment on this clonotype: A clone one base away is much larger, so this may be a read error. The J gene is TRBJ1-1, the V gene TRBV5-4; D is undetermined. There are 16 residues in the CDR3. V was shortened by 4 bases and J by 5 bases, with 21 bases between the two germline ends. In germline, CDR1 is SGHNT, CDR2 YYREEE (reference sequence). CDR3 amino acids: CASSQDTLEPRTEAFF. As DNA, the CDR3 is TGTGCCAGCAGCCAAGACACCTTAGAACCGAGGACTGAAGCTTTCTTT.

This clonotype was found a few times. One end of the junction fails to match germline, which may point to a read error. This rearrangement joins TRBV7-8 to TRBJ2-7; D gene unclear. The CDR3 spans 16 residues. Germline lookup yields CDR1 SGHVS and CDR2 FQNEAQ. CDR3 bases: TGTGCCAGCAGCTTAGTGCTCTCGAAGAGCTCCTACGAACAGTACTTC. Encoded protein: CASSLVLSKSSYEQYF.

Comment on this clonotype: A single base separates this from a much larger clone, so it may be a read error. The V call is TRBV6-1, the J call TRBJ1-1; D unclear. The CDR3 spans 11 residues. Looked up from germline, CDR1 is MNHNS and CDR2 is SASEGT. The V end lost 10 bases, the J end lost 4 bases, and 10 bases lay between the germline ends. The CDR3 reads CANTTSTEAFF. The CDR3 nucleotides read TGTGCCAACACTACGAGCACTGAAGCTTTCTTT.

Regarding this clonotype: At one end, the junction sequence differs from germline, possibly due to a read error. The gene calls are TRBV4-2 and TRBJ2-4; D perhaps matches TRBD1 (5 bases). Germline assignment: CDR1 LGHNA and CDR2 YNFKEQ. CDR3 length: 19 amino acids. The CDR3 sequence is CASSQVNVRAPRAKNIQYF. The CDR3 DNA follows: TGCGCCAGCAGCCAAGTGAATGTCAGGGCCCCTAGGGCCAAAAACATCCAGTACTTC.

As regards this clonotype: A much larger clone differs by one base, so this may be a read error. The rearrangement links TRBV25-1 to TRBJ1-4, with D maybe TRBD1 (6 bases). Germline-derived CDR1 and CDR2 are MGHDK and SYGVNS. CDR3 size: 16 residues. The CDR3 coding sequence is TGTGCCGGCAGCCCGATCACCCTAGGGGGTGGTGAAAAACTGTTTTTT. This gives the protein CAGSPITLGGGEKLFF.

This clonotype was seen many times. V is TRBV6-1 and J is TRBJ2-1, with D unclear. Trimming cost V 4 bases and J 2 bases, with 12 bases left between them. Per the germline V gene, CDR1 is MNHNS and CDR2 is SASEGT. This CDR3 spans 15 amino acids. CDR3 in amino acids: CASSAEHLPYNEQFF. The CDR3 DNA reads as TGTGCCAGCAGTGCCGAACATTTACCCTACAATGAGCAGTTCTTC.

Comments on this clonotype: At one end, the junction sequence differs from germline, possibly due to a read error. The rearrangement links TRBV20-1 to TRBJ1-2; D is possibly TRBD1 (6 bases). The V gene's germline CDR1 is DFQATT and CDR2 SNEGSKA (reference sequence). This CDR3 has 13 amino acids. CDR3 nucleotide sequence: TGCAGTGCGTGGGACATAAAGCCGAGTGGCCACACCTTC. Translating gives CSAWDIKPSGHTF.

For this clonotype: Because the CDR3 is missing its conserved closing phenylalanine or tryptophan, this is likely a read error. The V call is TRBV5-1, the J call TRBJ2-5, with D possibly TRBD2 on 6 matching bases. The length of the CDR3 is 14 residues. Germline V lookup: CDR1 SGHRS, CDR2 YFSETQ. CDR3 bases: TGCGCCAGCACCAAGGAGGCGGGGAAAGAGACTCAGTACTCC. It codes for CASTKEAGKETQYS.

This clonotype occurred many times. The DNA for the CDR3 is TGTGCCAGCAGCTTGTGGGAGACCCAGTACTTC. Its translation: CASSLWETQYF. The V call is TRBV5-8, the J call TRBJ2-5; D gene ambiguous. The length of the CDR3 is 11 residues. V shed 1 base and J shed 5 bases, with 3 bases lying between them. CDR1 SGHTS and CDR2 YDEGEE come from the germline V gene.

This clonotype is judged medium-sized. This sequence joins TRBV11-2 and TRBJ2-5; no definite D call. Trimming removed 1 base at V and 9 bases at J, with 15 bases between. This CDR3 spans 14 amino acids. Germline loops: CDR1 SGHAT, CDR2 FQNNGV. The CDR3 region is CASSLVLGSKAQYF. The CDR3 region has the DNA TGTGCCAGCAGCTTAGTACTGGGGTCAAAGGCCCAGTACTTC.

The chain employs TRBV11-2 and TRBJ2-5; 8 positions match TRBD1. The CDR3 is 15 residues long. CDR1 and CDR2 (germline): SGHAT, FQNNGV. The CDR3 nucleotides are TGTTCTAGCAGCTTACATACAGGGGGTCAGGAGACCCAGTACTTC. Its translation is CSSSLHTGGQETQYF.

For this clonotype: The junction does not match germline at one end; this may be a read error. This rearrangement joins TRBV4-2 to TRBJ1-4; D is unresolved. In germline, CDR1 is LGHNA, CDR2 YNFKEQ. The CDR3 is 17 residues long. The CDR3 is CASSQEAQHATNEKLFF. The CDR3 DNA is TGTGCCAGCAGTCAAGAGGCACAGCATGCAACTAATGAAAAACTGTTTTTT.